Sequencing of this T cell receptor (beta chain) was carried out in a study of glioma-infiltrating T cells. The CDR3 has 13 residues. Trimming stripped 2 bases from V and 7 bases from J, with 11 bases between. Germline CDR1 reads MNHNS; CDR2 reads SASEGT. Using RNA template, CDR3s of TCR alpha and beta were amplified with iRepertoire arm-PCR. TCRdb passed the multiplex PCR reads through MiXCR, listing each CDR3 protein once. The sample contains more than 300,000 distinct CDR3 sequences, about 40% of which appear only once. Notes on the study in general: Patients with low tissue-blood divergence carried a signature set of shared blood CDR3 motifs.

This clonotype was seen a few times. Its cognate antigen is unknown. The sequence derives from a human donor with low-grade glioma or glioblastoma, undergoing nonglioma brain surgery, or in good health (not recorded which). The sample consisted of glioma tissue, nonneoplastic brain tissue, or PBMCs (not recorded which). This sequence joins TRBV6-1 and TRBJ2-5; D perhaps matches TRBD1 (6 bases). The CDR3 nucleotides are TGTGCCAGCAGTGAACAGGGGCCGCGGACCCAGTACTTC. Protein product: CASSEQGPRTQYF.